The rows below give T cell receptor beta chains drawn from one sample of a study of cytomegalovirus exposure and HLA in healthy donors. TCRdb's copy holds only in-frame clones and misses some; the assay was immunoSEQ multiplex PCR. The repertoire holds under 250,000 clones, with more than 75% as singletons. The sample consisted of PBMCs. These receptor sequences come from a man in his late teens or twenties in good health and CMV-seronegative. The CDR3 runs from the conserved cysteine through the conserved F or W. Each record gives: J gene, V gene, D gene, clone size, CDR3 DNA, CDR3 protein. The D gene is left open where the match is weak. The size entry is marked missing in some rows and otherwise reads once, few, many or a size class.

>TRBJ1-1|TRBV19|NA|NA
TGTGCCAGTAGTAGGACAGCCTACGACACTGAAGCTTTCTTT
CASSRTAYDTEAFF
>TRBJ1-4|TRBV4-3|TRBD1|NA
TGCGCCAGCAGCCAAGGGACAGGGGGCGCCGAGGGTGAAAAACTGTTTTTT
CASSQGTGGAEGEKLFF
>TRBJ1-2|TRBV7-2|TRBD1|once
TGTGCCAGCAGCTTATACTCGGGACAGGATGGTAGAGATGGCTACACCTTC
CASSLYSGQDGRDGYTF
>TRBJ2-2|TRBV10-2|NA|NA
TGCGCCAGCAGTGAGTGGGGGGAAGTCACCGGGGAGCTGTTTTTT
CASSEWGEVTGELFF
>TRBJ1-5|TRBV5-4|NA|NA
TGTGCCAGCAGCTTGGCCAGGGGAAACAATCAGCCCCAGCATTTT
CASSLARGNNQPQHF
>TRBJ1-1|TRBV7-9|NA|NA
TGTGCCAGCTGTGACCGGGATGCGAGGACTGAAGCTTTCTTT
CASCDRDARTEAFF
>TRBJ2-7|TRBV7-2|NA|NA
TGTGCCAGCAGGCAAGGTGGGGCGTACGAGCAGTACTTC
CASRQGGAYEQYF
>TRBJ1-1|TRBV6-6|NA|few
TGTGCCAGCAGTTCGACGGGGAACACTGAAGCTTTCTTT
CASSSTGNTEAFF
>TRBJ2-7|TRBV19|NA|few
TGTGCCAGTAGTCCGGCCGAGGCCTACGAGCAGTACTTC
CASSPAEAYEQYF
>TRBJ1-2|TRBV29-1|NA|NA
TGCAGCGGGCGTACGACTCGGGGCTACACCTTC
CSGRTTRGYTF
>TRBJ2-7|TRBV7-8|NA|NA
TGTGCCAGCAGCTTATTGCTAAACGGAGACGAGCAGTACTTC
CASSLLLNGDEQYF
>TRBJ1-5|TRBV29-1|TRBD1|NA
TGCAGCGTTGTAGTGGGACAGGGCCAGCCCCAGCATTTT
CSVVVGQGQPQHF
>TRBJ1-4|TRBV28|NA|NA
TGTGCCACCACGGGGTGGGGAGCGACTAATGAAAAACTGTTTTTT
CATTGWGATNEKLFF
>TRBJ1-4|TRBV5-4|TRBD1|NA
TGTGCCAGCAGCGCGGCAGGGGGCGCGTTTGAAAAACTGTTTTTT
CASSAAGGAFEKLFF
>TRBJ2-2|TRBV15|NA|few
TGTGCCACCAGCAGAGATCTGAGCGCGAACACCGGGGAGCTGTTTTTT
CATSRDLSANTGELFF
>TRBJ1-2|TRBV18|TRBD1|NA
TGTGCCAGCTCACCACCGGGGGACAGGGAGAATGGCTACACCTTC
CASSPPGDRENGYTF
>TRBJ2-7|TRBV6-1|TRBD2|once
TGTGCCAGCAGAAGACTAGCGGGCACCTACGAGCAGTACTTC
CASRRLAGTYEQYF
>TRBJ2-5|TRBV15|NA|NA
TGTGCCACCAGCAGAGAAGGCGGACGGGGGAGGACCCAGTACTTC
CATSREGGRGRTQYF
>TRBJ1-1|TRBV6-5|NA|NA
TGTGCCAGCAGACTTCGGGGGGGTGGAAAAGCTTTCTTT
CASRLRGGGKAFF
>TRBJ2-2|TRBV7-3|TRBD2|few
TGTGCCAGCTCCCGGGAGGGGGCCGGGGAGCTGTTTTTT
CASSREGAGELFF
>TRBJ2-3|TRBV27|NA|NA
TGTGCCAGCAGCGGAGGGCGGTGGGACACAGATACGCAGTATTTT
CASSGGRWDTDTQYF
>TRBJ2-3|TRBV4-3|NA|NA
TGCGCCAGCAGTCAGTCGCGGGGAGGCGGAGGTACGCAGTATTTT
CASSQSRGGGGTQYF
>TRBJ2-3|TRBV7-2|TRBD1|NA
TGTGCCAGCAGCTTGGACAGGAACACAGATACGCAGTATTTT
CASSLDRNTDTQYF
>TRBJ2-2|TRBV4-1|TRBD2|NA
TGCGCCAGCAGCCTTCGAGTGACTAGCGGGAACACCGGGGAGCTGTTTTTT
CASSLRVTSGNTGELFF
>TRBJ2-7|TRBV28|TRBD1|NA
TGTGCCAGCAGCACGACAGGGGGCGCTAGCCTGGAGCAGTACTTC
CASSTTGGASLEQYF
>TRBJ1-1|TRBV10-3|NA|NA
TGTGCCATCAGTAAAGACAGGCCCCCTGAAGCTTTCTTT
CAISKDRPPEAFF
>TRBJ2-3|TRBV6-5|NA|NA
TGTGCCAGCAGCCGACAAGATACGCAGTATTTT
CASSRQDTQYF
>TRBJ2-7|TRBV28|NA|NA
TGTGCCAGCAGCCCTAGAAGGGAGCAGTACTTC
CASSPRREQYF
>TRBJ2-3|TRBV7-3|NA|NA
TGTGCCAGCAGCTCGCGCCCAGGGGGCACAGATACGCAGTATTTT
CASSSRPGGTDTQYF